These 2 T cell receptor beta chains were sequenced from one sample in a study of identical twins. TCRdb ran MiXCR on the 5' RACE reads and lists one entry per CDR3 protein. The sample contains under 800,000 distinct CDR3 sequences, 21% of which appear only once. The sample was also reused in another study, on T cells expressing NK-cell markers.

The sequenced sample consisted of PBMCs. The receptor source for this set is a woman aged 18 to 35 in good health.

This clonotype was counted a few times. This chain uses TRBV5-1 with TRBJ2-7, with no clear D. The CDR3 loop spans 12 amino acids. Per germline, CDR1 SGHRS and CDR2 YFSETQ. V dropped 5 bases and J dropped 5 bases, with 11 bases sitting between them. CDR3 sequence (DNA): TGCGCCAGCAGTAGTCATTTGGACGAGCAGTACTTC. Its protein is CASSSHLDEQYF.

The V gene is TRBV6-1, the J gene TRBJ2-3; D is unclear. Between the trimmed V and J ends, which lost 8 bases and 6 bases, there was a span of 15 bases. CDR3 length: 13 residues. Germline CDR1 and CDR2: MNHNS and SASEGT. The CDR3 loop is CASQTNKVDTQYF. CDR3 bases: TGTGCCAGCCAAACCAATAAAGTTGATACGCAGTATTTT.